This TCR beta chain was recorded in a study of Ad26.COV2.S vaccination and SARS-CoV-2 variants. On this clone: No antigen is known for it.

The V end lost 9 bases, the J end lost 5 bases, and 11 bases lay between the germline ends. There are 12 residues in the CDR3. Germline V gives CDR1 LNHDA, CDR2 SQIVND (reference sequence). Whole-study results and caveats: The study found higher spike-specific TCR breadth in vaccine than placebo recipients.

Profiling relied on immunoSEQ multiplex PCR, and the TCRdb table lists in-frame clones only, not all of them. The sample consists of 350,000 to 450,000 clones, about 91% of them appearing once. The starting material was peripheral blood, obtained after recovery from COVID-19. The rearrangement uses TRBV19 and TRBJ1-5; D is uncertain. The receptor comes from a human donor who had recovered from COVID-19. The CDR3 DNA sequence: TGTGCCAGCTCAGAACTATATCAGCCCCAGCATTTT. Translation: CASSELYQPQHF. Full variable domain (missing parts from reference TRBV19 and TRBJ1-5): DGGITQSPKYLFRKEGQNVTLSCEQNLNHDAMYWYRQDPGQGLRLIYYSQIVNDFQKGDIAEGYSVSREKKESFPLTVTSAQKNPTAFYLCASSELYQPQHFGDGTRLSIL.